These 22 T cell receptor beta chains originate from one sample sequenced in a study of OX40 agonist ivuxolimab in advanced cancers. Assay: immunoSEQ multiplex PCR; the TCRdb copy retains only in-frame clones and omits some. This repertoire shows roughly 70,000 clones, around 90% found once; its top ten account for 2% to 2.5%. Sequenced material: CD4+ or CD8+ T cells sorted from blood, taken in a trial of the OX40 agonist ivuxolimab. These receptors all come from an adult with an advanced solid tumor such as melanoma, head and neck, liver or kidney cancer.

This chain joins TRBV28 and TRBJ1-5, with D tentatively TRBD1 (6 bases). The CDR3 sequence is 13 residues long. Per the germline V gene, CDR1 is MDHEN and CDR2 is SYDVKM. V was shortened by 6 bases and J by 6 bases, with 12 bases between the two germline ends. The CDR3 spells CASRQGIRQPQHF. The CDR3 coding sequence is TGTGCCAGCAGGCAGGGGATTCGTCAGCCCCAGCATTTT.

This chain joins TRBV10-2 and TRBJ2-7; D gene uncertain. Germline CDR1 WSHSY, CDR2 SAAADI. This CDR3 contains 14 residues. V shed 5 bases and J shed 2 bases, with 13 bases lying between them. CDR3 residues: CASSKGSVPYEQYF. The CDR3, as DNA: TGCGCCAGCAGTAAAGGGTCGGTACCCTACGAGCAGTACTTC.

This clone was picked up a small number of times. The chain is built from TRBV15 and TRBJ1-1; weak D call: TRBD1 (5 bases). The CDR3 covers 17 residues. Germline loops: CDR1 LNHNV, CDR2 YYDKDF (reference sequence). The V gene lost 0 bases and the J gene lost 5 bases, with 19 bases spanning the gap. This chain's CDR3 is CATSRDQFAGRGTEAFF. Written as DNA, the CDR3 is TGTGCCACCAGCAGAGATCAGTTCGCAGGGCGGGGAACTGAAGCTTTCTTT.

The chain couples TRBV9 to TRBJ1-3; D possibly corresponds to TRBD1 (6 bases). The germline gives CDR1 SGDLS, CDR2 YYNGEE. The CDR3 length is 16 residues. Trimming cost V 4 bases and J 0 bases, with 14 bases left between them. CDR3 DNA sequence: TGTGCCAGCAGCCCCGAAGGGGGGCTCTCTGGAAACACCATATATTTT. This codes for CASSPEGGLSGNTIYF.

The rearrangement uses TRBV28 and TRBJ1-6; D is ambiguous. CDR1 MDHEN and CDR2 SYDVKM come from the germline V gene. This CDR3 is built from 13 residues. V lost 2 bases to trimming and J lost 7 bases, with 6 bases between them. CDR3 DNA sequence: TGTGCCAGCAGTTTAGTCAAGAATTCACCCCTCCACTTT. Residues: CASSLVKNSPLHF.

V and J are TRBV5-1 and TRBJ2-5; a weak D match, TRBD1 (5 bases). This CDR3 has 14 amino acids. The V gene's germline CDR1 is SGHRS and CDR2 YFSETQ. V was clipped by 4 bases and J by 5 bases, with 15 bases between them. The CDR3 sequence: CASSDGDNRETQYF. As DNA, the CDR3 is TGCGCCAGCAGCGACGGAGACAACAGGGAGACCCAGTACTTC.

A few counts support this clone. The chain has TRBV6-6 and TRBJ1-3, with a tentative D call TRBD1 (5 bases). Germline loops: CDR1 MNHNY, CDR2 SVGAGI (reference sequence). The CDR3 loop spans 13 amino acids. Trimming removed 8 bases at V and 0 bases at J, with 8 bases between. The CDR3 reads CASRDGSGNTIYF. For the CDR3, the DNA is TGTGCCAGCCGGGACGGCTCTGGAAACACCATATATTTT.

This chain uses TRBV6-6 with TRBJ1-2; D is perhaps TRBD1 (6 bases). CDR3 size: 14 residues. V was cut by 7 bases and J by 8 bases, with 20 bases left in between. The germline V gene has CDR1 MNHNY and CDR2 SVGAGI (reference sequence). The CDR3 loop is CASTPVGGDGGYTF. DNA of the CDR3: TGTGCCAGCACCCCCGTTGGGGGCGATGGGGGCTACACCTTC.

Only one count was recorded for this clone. The CDR3 DNA reads as TGTGCCAGCAGCCAAATCAGGCTAGCGGGTAGTTACGAGCAGTACTTC. Translating gives CASSQIRLAGSYEQYF. The chain couples TRBV13 to TRBJ2-7; 8 positions match TRBD2. Per germline, CDR1 PRHDT and CDR2 FYEKMQ (reference sequence). The V and J ends lost 5 bases and 4 bases, in that order; junction bases with no gene match: 13. The CDR3 contains 16 residues.

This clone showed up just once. The CDR3 DNA reads TGTGCCATCAGTGAGAGGCAGGCGAACACTGAAGCTTTCTTT. Its translation: CAISERQANTEAFF. The gene calls are TRBV10-3 and TRBJ1-1; D not resolved. With 2 bases removed from V and 1 base from J, the gap between germline ends came to 8 bases. The CDR3 runs 14 residues. Germline V CDR1 and CDR2: ENHRY, SYGVKD.

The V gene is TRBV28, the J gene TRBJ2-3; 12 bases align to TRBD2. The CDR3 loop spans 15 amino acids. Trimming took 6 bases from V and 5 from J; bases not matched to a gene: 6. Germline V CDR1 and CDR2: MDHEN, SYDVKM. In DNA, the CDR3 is TGTGCCAGCAGACTCTCGGGACTAGCGGGAGATACGCAGTATTTT. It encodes CASRLSGLAGDTQYF.

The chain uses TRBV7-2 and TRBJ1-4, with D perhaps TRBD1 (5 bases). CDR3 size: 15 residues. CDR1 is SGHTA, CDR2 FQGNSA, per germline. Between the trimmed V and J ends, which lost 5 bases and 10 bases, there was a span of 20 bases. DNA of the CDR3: TGTGCCAGCAGCCCGATCTCTTTCGGGGGAGGAAAACTGTTTTTT. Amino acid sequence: CASSPISFGGGKLFF.

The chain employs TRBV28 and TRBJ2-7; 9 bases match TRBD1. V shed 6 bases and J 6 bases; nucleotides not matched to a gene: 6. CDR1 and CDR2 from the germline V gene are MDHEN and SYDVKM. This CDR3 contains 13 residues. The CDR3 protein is CASRVGTGIEQYF. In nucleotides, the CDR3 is TGTGCCAGCAGAGTAGGGACAGGGATCGAGCAGTACTTC.

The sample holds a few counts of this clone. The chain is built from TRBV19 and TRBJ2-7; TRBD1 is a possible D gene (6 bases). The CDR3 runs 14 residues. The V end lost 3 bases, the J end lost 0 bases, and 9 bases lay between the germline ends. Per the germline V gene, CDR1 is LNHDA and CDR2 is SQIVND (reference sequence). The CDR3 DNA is TGTGCCAGTAGTATGACAGGAAGCTCCTACGAGCAGTACTTC. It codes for CASSMTGSSYEQYF.

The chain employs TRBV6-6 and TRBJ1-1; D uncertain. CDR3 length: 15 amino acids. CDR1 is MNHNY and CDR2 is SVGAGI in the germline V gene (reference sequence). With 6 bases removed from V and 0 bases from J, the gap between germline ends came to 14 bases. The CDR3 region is CASSERVPMNTEAFF. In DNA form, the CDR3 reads TGTGCCAGCAGCGAGAGGGTACCCATGAACACTGAAGCTTTCTTT.

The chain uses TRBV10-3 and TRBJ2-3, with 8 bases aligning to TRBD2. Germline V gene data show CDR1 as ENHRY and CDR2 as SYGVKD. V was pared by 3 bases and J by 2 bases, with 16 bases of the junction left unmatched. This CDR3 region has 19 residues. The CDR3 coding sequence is TGTGCCATCAGTGACCCCGGATTAGCGGGAACTCTTTCCACAGATACGCAGTATTTT. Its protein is CAISDPGLAGTLSTDTQYF.

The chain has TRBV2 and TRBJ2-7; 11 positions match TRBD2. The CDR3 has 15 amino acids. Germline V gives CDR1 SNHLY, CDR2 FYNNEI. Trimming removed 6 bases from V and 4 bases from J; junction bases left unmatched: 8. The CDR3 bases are TGTGCCAGCAGCCCGGGACTAGCGGTCGGGTACGAGCAGTACTTC. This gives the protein CASSPGLAVGYEQYF. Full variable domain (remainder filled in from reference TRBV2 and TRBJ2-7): EPEVTQTPSHQVTQMGQEVILRCVPISNHLYFYWYRQILGQKVEFLVSFYNNEISEKSEIFDDQFSVERPDGSNFTLKIRSTKLEDSAMYFCASSPGLAVGYEQYFGPGTRLTVT.

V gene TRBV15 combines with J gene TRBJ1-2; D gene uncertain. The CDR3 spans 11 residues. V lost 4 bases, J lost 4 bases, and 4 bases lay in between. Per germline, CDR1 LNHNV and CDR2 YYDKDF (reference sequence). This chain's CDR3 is CATSKGYGYTF. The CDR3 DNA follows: TGTGCCACCAGCAAGGGCTATGGCTACACCTTC.

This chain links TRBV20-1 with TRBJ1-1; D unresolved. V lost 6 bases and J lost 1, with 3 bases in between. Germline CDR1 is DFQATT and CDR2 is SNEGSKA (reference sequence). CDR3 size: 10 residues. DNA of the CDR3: TGCAGTGCCTGGAACACTGAAGCTTTCTTT. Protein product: CSAWNTEAFF.

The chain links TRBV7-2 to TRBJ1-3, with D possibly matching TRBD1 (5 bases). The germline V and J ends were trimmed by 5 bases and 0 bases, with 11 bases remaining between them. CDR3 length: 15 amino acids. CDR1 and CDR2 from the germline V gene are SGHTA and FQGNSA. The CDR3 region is CASSGWGSSGNTIYF. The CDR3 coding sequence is TGTGCCAGCAGCGGATGGGGGAGCTCTGGAAACACCATATATTTT.

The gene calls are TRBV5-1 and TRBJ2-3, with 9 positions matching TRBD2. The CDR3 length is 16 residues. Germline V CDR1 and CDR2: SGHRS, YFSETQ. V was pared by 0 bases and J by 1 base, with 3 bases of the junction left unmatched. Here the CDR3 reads CASSLGAGGRTDTQYF. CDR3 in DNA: TGCGCCAGCAGCTTGGGCGCGGGAGGGCGCACAGATACGCAGTATTTT.

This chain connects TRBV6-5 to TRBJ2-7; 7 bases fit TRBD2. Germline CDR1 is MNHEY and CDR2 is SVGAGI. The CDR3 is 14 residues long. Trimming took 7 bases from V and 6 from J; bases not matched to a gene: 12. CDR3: CASTNGAGVGEQYF. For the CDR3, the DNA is TGTGCCAGCACCAACGGGGCGGGAGTAGGCGAGCAGTACTTC.